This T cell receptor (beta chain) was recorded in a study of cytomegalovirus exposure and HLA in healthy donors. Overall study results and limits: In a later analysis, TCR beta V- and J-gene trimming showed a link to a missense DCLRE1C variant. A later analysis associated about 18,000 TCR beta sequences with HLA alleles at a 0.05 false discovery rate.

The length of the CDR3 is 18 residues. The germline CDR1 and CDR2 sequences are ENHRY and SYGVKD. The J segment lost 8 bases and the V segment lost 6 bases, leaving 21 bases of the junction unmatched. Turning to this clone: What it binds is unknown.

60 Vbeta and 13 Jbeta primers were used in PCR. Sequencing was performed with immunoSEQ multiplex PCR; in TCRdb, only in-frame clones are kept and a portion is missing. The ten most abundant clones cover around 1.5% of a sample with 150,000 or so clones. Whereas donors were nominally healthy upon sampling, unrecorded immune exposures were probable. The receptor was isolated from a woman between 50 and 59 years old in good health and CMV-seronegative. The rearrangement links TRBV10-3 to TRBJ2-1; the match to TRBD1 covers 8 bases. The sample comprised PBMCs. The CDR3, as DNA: TGTGCCATCAGGCCCGCCGACCCCGACAGGGGAAGGCTGGATGAGCAGTTCTTC. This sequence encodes CAIRPADPDRGRLDEQFF.